These 15 T cell receptor beta chains came from one sample sequenced in a study of CD8 T cells in ankylosing spondylitis. The study's findings and limits: Ankylosing spondylitis blood appeared to be characterized by a TCR beta motif of eight highly homologous variants.

For these receptors, no antigen is known. TCRdb analysed the 5' RACE reads with MiXCR anew, one entry per CDR3 protein. This table has 130,000 or so distinct CDR3 sequences, roughly 17% appearing once. The source material was blood, either unsorted or a sorted T cell fraction (not recorded which). The receptors originated from a male donor with ankylosing spondylitis.

This clonotype was observed a handful of times. The chain couples TRBV4-3 to TRBJ2-7; 9 bases match TRBD1. Losses at the gene ends were 3 bases for V and 1 base for J; bases not matched to a gene: 7. CDR3 length equals 16 residues. The V gene's germline CDR1 is LGHNA and CDR2 YSLEER. The CDR3: CASSQSPGTGSYEQYF. The CDR3 coding sequence is TGCGCCAGCAGCCAGAGTCCCGGGACAGGGTCCTACGAGCAGTACTTC.

The rearrangement links TRBV27 to TRBJ2-3; 13 nucleotides match TRBD2. The V segment lost 4 bases and the J segment 4 bases; nucleotides outside the gene matches: 5. The CDR3 consists of 16 residues. Germline lookup yields CDR1 MNHEY and CDR2 SMNVEV (reference sequence). CDR3 protein: CASSSGLAGDPDTQYF. CDR3 bases: TGTGCCAGCAGTTCCGGACTAGCGGGAGACCCAGATACGCAGTATTTT.

The rearrangement links TRBV7-9 to TRBJ1-4; the match to TRBD1 covers 8 bases. The ends lost 1 base at V and 7 bases at J; junction bases unmatched: 8. The CDR3 spans 16 residues. Germline V gene lookup returns CDR1 SEHNR and CDR2 FQNEAQ (reference sequence). CDR3 coding DNA: TGTGCCAGCAGCTTAGGGACAGGGTCGAGGGGTGAAAAACTGTTTTTT. Protein: CASSLGTGSRGEKLFF.

This clonotype was seen only a few times. The chain carries TRBV18 and TRBJ2-1, with 7 bases matching TRBD2. J was trimmed by 4 bases and V by 2 bases; bases with no gene match: 8. The CDR3 has 16 amino acids. The germline V gene has CDR1 KGHSH and CDR2 LQKENI. The CDR3 DNA follows: TGTGCCAGCTCACCATCTGCGGGAGAGGGTTACAATGAGCAGTTCTTC. It codes for CASSPSAGEGYNEQFF. The variable domain in full, completed from reference TRBV18 and TRBJ2-1, reads NAGVMQNPRHLVRRRGQEARLRCSPMKGHSHVYWYRQLPEEGLKFMVYLQKENIIDESGMPKERFSAEFPKEGPSILRIQQVVRGDSAAYFCASSPSAGEGYNEQFFGPGTRLTVL.

The sample holds a few counts of this clonotype. The chain has TRBV2 and TRBJ2-1, with 7 nucleotides matching TRBD2. CDR3 size: 14 residues. Trimming removed 6 bases from V and 4 bases from J; junction bases left unmatched: 6. Germline V gene lookup returns CDR1 SNHLY and CDR2 FYNNEI. CDR3 loop: CASRALAAYNEQFF. CDR3 coding DNA: TGTGCCAGCAGGGCCCTAGCGGCGTACAATGAGCAGTTCTTC.

V is TRBV7-2 and J is TRBJ2-2, with D perhaps being TRBD1 or TRBD2 (6 bases each). Trimming took 4 bases from V and 5 from J, leaving 17 bases between them. This CDR3 is built from 16 residues. Germline V gene data show CDR1 as SGHTA and CDR2 as FQGNSA. CDR3 DNA sequence: TGTGCCAGCAGCTCCTTAGGGGGGAGCGGGACCGGGGAGCTGTTTTTT. This gives the protein CASSSLGGSGTGELFF.

The chain has TRBV27 and TRBJ2-6; D uncertain. The ends were cut back, 5 bases at V and 6 bases at J, with 8 bases in the middle. Germline V gene sequence: CDR1 MNHEY, CDR2 SMNVEV (reference sequence). The CDR3 is made up of 13 amino acids. The CDR3 region is CASSQHSANVLTF. The CDR3 region has the DNA TGTGCCAGCAGTCAACACTCGGCCAACGTCCTGACTTTC.

The gene calls are TRBV6-5 and TRBJ2-3, with D tentatively TRBD2 (6 bases). Trimming took 2 bases from V and 6 from J, leaving 18 bases between them. There are 16 residues in the CDR3. Germline lookup yields CDR1 MNHEY and CDR2 SVGAGI. CDR3 DNA sequence: TGTGCCAGCAGTTACCCGGCGGGGATTGGAGGGGATACGCAGTATTTT. This sequence encodes CASSYPAGIGGDTQYF.

The V call is TRBV4-2, the J call TRBJ2-7, with 9 positions matching TRBD1. V lost 3 bases, J lost 3 bases, and 12 bases stayed unmatched. The CDR3 is 17 residues long. Germline V gene lookup returns CDR1 LGHNA and CDR2 YNFKEQ. In DNA form, the CDR3 reads TGTGCCAGCAGCCACCTCTACCCGGGACAGGGAGGCTACGAGCAGTACTTC. It is translated as CASSHLYPGQGGYEQYF.

The table lists this clonotype with many counts. The genes are TRBV6-2 or TRBV6-3 and TRBJ2-7, with D possibly TRBD1 on 6 matching bases. The germline V gene encodes CDR1 MNHEY and CDR2 SVGEGT. The CDR3 sequence is 15 residues long. Trimming removed 7 bases at V and 0 bases at J, with 16 bases between. The CDR3 is CASNLRGGRSYEQYF. The CDR3 DNA is TGTGCCAGCAACCTACGAGGGGGTCGCTCCTACGAGCAGTACTTC.

The CDR3 nucleotides read TGTGCCAGCAGCCATGTAAATACTGAAGCTTTCTTT. It encodes CASSHVNTEAFF. The chain employs TRBV3-1 and TRBJ1-1, with D hard to call. Germline CDR1 LGHDT, CDR2 YNNKEL (reference sequence). The CDR3 covers 12 residues. V gave up 3 bases and J gave up 5 bases, with 7 bases separating them.

In its sample, this clonotype was seen a few times. The chain couples TRBV27 to TRBJ2-1; unclear D gene. CDR1 and CDR2 from the germline V gene are MNHEY and SMNVEV (reference sequence). The CDR3 extends over 11 amino acids. Trimming left V 5 bases short and J 3 bases short, with 2 bases between. CDR3 DNA sequence: TGTGCCAGCAGTCACTACAATGAGCAGTTCTTC. Translating gives CASSHYNEQFF.

The chain couples TRBV28 to TRBJ2-5; TRBD1 matches at 10 bases. The CDR3 covers 15 residues. CDR1 and CDR2 (germline): MDHEN, SYDVKM. Trimming removed 5 bases from V and 5 bases from J; junction bases left unmatched: 8. The CDR3 protein is CASSPPGQGPETQYF. The CDR3 DNA sequence: TGTGCCAGCAGTCCACCGGGACAGGGGCCGGAGACCCAGTACTTC.

The chain couples TRBV3-1 to TRBJ1-5; 7 bases map to TRBD1. The CDR3 extends over 15 amino acids. Germline trimming cut 4 bases from V and 2 bases from J; bases unmatched to any gene: 5. Germline CDR1 LGHDT, CDR2 YNNKEL (reference sequence). The chain's CDR3 is CASSPQGRGNQPQHF. The DNA of the CDR3 is TGTGCCAGCAGCCCACAGGGGCGCGGCAATCAGCCCCAGCATTTT.

The rearrangement links TRBV3-1 to TRBJ2-7; either TRBD1 or TRBD2 may fit D (5 bases each). Trimming cost V 4 bases and J 3 bases, with 10 bases left between them. The CDR3 spans 13 residues. Germline CDR1 LGHDT, CDR2 YNNKEL (reference sequence). This CDR3 is CASSLRGHYEQYF. The CDR3 nucleotides are TGTGCCAGCAGCCTGAGGGGCCACTACGAGCAGTACTTC.